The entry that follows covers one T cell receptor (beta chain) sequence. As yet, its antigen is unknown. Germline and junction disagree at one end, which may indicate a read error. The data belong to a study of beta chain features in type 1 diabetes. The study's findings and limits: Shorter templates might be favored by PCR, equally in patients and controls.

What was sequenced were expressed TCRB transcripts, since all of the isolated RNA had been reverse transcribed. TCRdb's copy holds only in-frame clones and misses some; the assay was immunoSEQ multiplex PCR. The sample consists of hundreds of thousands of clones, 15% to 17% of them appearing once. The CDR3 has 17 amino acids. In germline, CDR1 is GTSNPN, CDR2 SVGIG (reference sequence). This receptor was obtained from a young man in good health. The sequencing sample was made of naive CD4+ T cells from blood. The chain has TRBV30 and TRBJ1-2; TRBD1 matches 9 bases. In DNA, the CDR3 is TGTGCCTGGAGTCCCCGGGACAGGGTATTACCTAATTATGGCTACACCTTC. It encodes CAWSPRDRVLPNYGYTF.